The sequence of this T cell receptor beta chain was determined in a study of blood T cell repertoires in COVID-19 (dated by TCRdb to the early 2020s). At the level of the whole study: Recovered participants in ImmuneRACE Cohort 3 were defined by two consecutive negative NP/OP PCR tests, clearance by a healthcare professional, or resolution of symptoms. Samples from collaborators originated in the United States, Italy and Spain and spanned both the acute and convalescent phases of COVID-19. The material from the prospective study consisted of cDNA or gDNA derived from T cells, B-cell-depleted T cells, or PBMCs. The dataset comprised deeply sampled blood TCRbeta repertoires from subjects exposed to, actively infected with, or recovered from COVID-19. The repertoires were released in a freely available public database meant as a resource for research on the immune response to SARS-CoV-2. Samples came from the ongoing ImmuneRACE study (first 160 participants) plus 1,254 subjects from 6 global collaborators. A de-identified subject ID, COVID-19 status, age in years and sex were almost always included in the sample metadata. HLA class I and class II types, where available, came from metadata supplied by the sample provider rather than from assay-based typing.

The paper's findings and limits, for the study overall: Clinical and demographic metadata were provided uncurated, with the amount varying by source and participant.

TCRbeta CDR3 regions were amplified from genomic DNA using the immunoSEQ Assay, a bias-controlled multiplex PCR. The study's own analysis went as follows. Nucleated cell counts per sample were estimated from amplification of reference gene primers within the assay. Sequence reads were collapsed and filtered to measure the absolute abundance of every unique TCRbeta CDR3 rearrangement. For each sample, productive Simpson clonality was calculated as the square root of Simpson's diversity index over productive rearrangements. Entries here come from immuneACCESS through TCRdb and include only in-frame sequences with V and J called. Some clones fail to appear in such tables; in the studies checked, an unresolved V gene covers under half of the shortfall, and the cause of the remainder is unknown. V, J and clone size reflect that table, while D and trimming were determined from the DNA. This sample comprises about 400,000 clones, 70% to 90% of them detected only once. The ten largest account for approximately 1.9% of the sample.

Based on the germline V gene, the CDR1 and CDR2 sequences are SGHRS and YFSETQ. Trimming leaves V shorter by 0 bases and J shorter by 7 bases, with the junction holding 4 bases beyond the gene matches. Counted from cysteine to phenylalanine, this CDR3 has 13 amino acids. The entry retains the CDR3 DNA only, 39 bases that are in frame from base 1. Enrolling through a virtual design, the prospective study's participants ranged in age from about 18 to 89 years and lived across 20 to 30 United States geographic areas. To assign participants to cohorts, the prospective study relied on clinical history that participants themselves reported in a screening survey and a study questionnaire. In the prospective study, whole blood, serum and a nasopharyngeal or oropharyngeal swab were collected from each participant by mobile phlebotomists. Prospective study participants could optionally give additional blood draws and questionnaires over an approximately 2-month period. Blood samples from the prospective study were shipped frozen or at room temperature prior to DNA extraction.

Turning to this clone: Its antigen specificity is not known. No base qualities exist here, and no much larger clone lies one base off it.

Source material: PBMCs or T cells enriched from blood (not recorded which). The clonotype originates from a man aged 40-49 years in a cohort exposed to, infected with or recovered from COVID-19 (not recorded which). Here the chain combines TRBV5-1 and TRBJ2-7, with 7 junctional bases fitting TRBD2. The CDR3 corresponds to CASSLVAGVEQYF. Here is the DNA: TGCGCCAGCAGCTTGGTTGCGGGGGTTGAGCAGTACTTC.